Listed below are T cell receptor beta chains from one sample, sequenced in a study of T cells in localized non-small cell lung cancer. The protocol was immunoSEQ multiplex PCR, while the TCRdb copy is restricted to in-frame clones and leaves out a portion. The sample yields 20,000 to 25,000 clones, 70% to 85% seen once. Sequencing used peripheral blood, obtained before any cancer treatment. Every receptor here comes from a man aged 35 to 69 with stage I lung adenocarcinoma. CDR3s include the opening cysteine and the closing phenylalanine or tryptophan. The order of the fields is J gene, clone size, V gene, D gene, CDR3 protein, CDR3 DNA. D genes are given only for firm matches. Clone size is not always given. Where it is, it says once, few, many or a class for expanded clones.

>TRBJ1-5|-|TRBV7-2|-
CASSPDGAFNQPQHF
TGTGCCAGCAGCCCGGACGGAGCCTTCAATCAGCCCCAGCATTTT
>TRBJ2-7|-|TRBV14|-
CASSQVNRASYEQYF
TGTGCCAGCAGCCAAGTGAACAGGGCGTCCTACGAGCAGTACTTC
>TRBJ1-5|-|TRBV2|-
CASTSRRAGIGDQPQHF
TGTGCCAGCACGAGCAGAAGGGCCGGGATTGGGGATCAGCCCCAGCATTTT
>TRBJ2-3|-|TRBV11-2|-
CASSPTWGTDTQYF
TGTGCCAGCAGCCCCACTTGGGGCACAGATACGCAGTATTTT
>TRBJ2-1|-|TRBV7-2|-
CASSVRISYNEQFF
TGTGCCAGTTCCGTTCGGATTTCCTACAATGAGCAGTTCTTC
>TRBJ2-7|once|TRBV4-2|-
CASSEPGTSTHPYEQYF
TGTGCCAGCAGCGAACCGGGAACCAGCACTCATCCCTACGAGCAGTACTTC
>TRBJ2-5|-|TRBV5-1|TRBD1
CASSSTGKETQYF
TGCGCCAGCAGCTCGACAGGGAAAGAGACCCAGTACTTC
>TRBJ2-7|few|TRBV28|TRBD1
CASTGTGSYEQYF
TGTGCCAGCACCGGGACAGGCTCCTACGAGCAGTACTTC
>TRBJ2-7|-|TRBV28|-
CASAVPGKSYEQYF
TGTGCCAGCGCGGTTCCGGGGAAGTCCTACGAGCAGTACTTC
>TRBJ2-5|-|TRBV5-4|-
CASSLYSQETQYF
TGTGCCAGCAGCTTGTACAGTCAAGAGACCCAGTACTTC
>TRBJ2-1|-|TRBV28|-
CASRVYGGTVGNEQFF
TGTGCCAGCAGAGTTTATGGTGGAACCGTGGGGAATGAGCAGTTCTTC
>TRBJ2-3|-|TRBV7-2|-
CASSLWASGTDTQYF
TGTGCCAGCAGCTTATGGGCTAGCGGCACAGATACGCAGTATTTT
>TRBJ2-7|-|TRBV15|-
CATSREAQTYEQYF
TGTGCCACCAGCAGAGAAGCACAGACCTACGAGCAGTACTTC
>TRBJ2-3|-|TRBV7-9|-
CASSLQLRTIATDTQYF
TGTGCCAGCAGCTTACAACTGAGGACTATCGCCACAGATACGCAGTATTTT
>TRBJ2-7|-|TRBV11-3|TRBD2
CASSYKGTSGYEQYF
TGTGCCAGCAGCTATAAGGGGACTAGCGGCTACGAGCAGTACTTC
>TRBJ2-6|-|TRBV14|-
CASSQHSSGANVLTF
TGTGCCAGCAGCCAACACAGCTCTGGGGCCAACGTCCTGACTTTC
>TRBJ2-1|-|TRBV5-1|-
CASSLADNRGEQFF
TGCGCCAGCAGCTTGGCAGACAACCGGGGGGAGCAGTTCTTC
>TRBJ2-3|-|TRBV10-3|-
CAVKGSADTQYF
TGTGCCGTAAAAGGTTCCGCAGATACGCAGTATTTT
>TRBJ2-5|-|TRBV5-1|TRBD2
CASSLAASGVSQETQYF
TGCGCCAGCAGCTTGGCCGCTAGCGGAGTAAGTCAAGAGACCCAGTACTTC
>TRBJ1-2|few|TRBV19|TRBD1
CASRDRAYGYTF
TGTGCCAGCCGGGACAGGGCATATGGCTACACCTTC
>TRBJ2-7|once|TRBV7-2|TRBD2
CASSPGTSGAPDF
TGTGCCAGCAGCCCAGGGACTAGCGGGGCCCCGGACTTC
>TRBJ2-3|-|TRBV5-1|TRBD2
CASSLPPPSGSTDTQYF
TGCGCCAGCAGCTTGCCGCCCCCAAGCGGGAGCACAGATACGCAATATTTT
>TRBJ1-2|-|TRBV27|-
CASSLLGPPGVYGYTF
TGTGCCAGCAGTTTATTAGGCCCCCCAGGGGTCTATGGCTACACCTTC
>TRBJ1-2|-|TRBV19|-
CAVRRNADGYTF
TGTGCAGTGCGGAGGAACGCTGATGGCTACACCTTC
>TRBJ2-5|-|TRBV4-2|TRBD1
CASSQLQGGETQYF
TGTGCCAGCAGCCAACTACAGGGGGGAGAGACCCAGTACTTC
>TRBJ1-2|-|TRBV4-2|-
CASSQAPNSVYGYTF
TGTGCCAGCAGCCAAGCTCCCAACAGTGTCTATGGCTACACCTTC
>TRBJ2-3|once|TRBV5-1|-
CASSETADTQYF
TGCGCCAGCAGCGAGACAGCCGATACGCAGTATTTT
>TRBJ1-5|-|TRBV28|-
CASRLVSNGNQPQHF
TGTGCCAGCAGACTTGTCTCAAATGGCAATCAGCCCCAGCATTTT
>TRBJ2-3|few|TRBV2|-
CASSVVGSQYF
TGTGCCAGCAGTGTTGTAGGGTCGCAGTATTTT
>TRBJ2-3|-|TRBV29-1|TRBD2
CSVASGASTDTQYF
TGCAGCGTCGCTAGCGGGGCTAGCACAGATACGCAGTATTTT